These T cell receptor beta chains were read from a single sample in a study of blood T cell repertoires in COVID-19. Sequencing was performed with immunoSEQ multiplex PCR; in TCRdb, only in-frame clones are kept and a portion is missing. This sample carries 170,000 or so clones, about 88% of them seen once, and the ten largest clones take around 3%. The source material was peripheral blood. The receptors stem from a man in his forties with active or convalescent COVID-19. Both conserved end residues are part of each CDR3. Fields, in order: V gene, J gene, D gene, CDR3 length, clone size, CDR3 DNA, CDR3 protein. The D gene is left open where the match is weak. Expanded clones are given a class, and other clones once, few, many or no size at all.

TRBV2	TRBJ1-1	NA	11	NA	TGTGCCAGCAGTGAAGATCGGAGGGCTTTCTTT	CASSEDRRAFF
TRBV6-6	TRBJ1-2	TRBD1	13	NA	TGTGCCAGCAGACAGGGGCTCCTCTATGGCTACACCTTC	CASRQGLLYGYTF
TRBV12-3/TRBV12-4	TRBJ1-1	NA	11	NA	TGTGCCAGCACGTCGGTCAATGAAGCTTTCTTT	CASTSVNEAFF
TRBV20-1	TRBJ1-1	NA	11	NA	TGCAGTGCTCTTACTCAGGCCCTAGCTTTCTTT	CSALTQALAFF
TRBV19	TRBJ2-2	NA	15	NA	TGTGCCAGTAGTATAAAGGGGTTGAACACCGGGGAGCTGTTTTTT	CASSIKGLNTGELFF
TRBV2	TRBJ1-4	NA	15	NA	TGTGCCAGCGGTTCGGGGGATTATACTAATGAAAAACTGTTTTTT	CASGSGDYTNEKLFF
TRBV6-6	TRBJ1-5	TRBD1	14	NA	TGTGCCAGCAGTGCCAGGGGGAGCAATCAGCCCCAGCATTTT	CASSARGSNQPQHF
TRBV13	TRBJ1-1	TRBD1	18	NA	TGTGCCAGCAGCACTCGGGACAGGGGGCCTCAGATGAACACTGAAGCTTTCTTT	CASSTRDRGPQMNTEAFF
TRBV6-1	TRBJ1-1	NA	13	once	TGTGCCAGCAGTGAAATCGGGAACACTGAAGCTTTCTTT	CASSEIGNTEAFF
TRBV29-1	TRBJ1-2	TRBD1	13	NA	TGCAGCGTTGAGGAACAGGGGATCCATGGCTACACCTTC	CSVEEQGIHGYTF
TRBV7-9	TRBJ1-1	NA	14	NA	TGTGCCAGCAGCTCTTGGGCCGGGGTCAAGAGGGCTTTCTTT	CASSSWAGVKRAFF
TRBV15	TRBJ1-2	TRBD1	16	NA	TGTGCCACCAGCAGAGATCGTGGGACAGACAACTATGGCTACACCTTC	CATSRDRGTDNYGYTF
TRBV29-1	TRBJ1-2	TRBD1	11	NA	TGCAGCGTCGCGGGACAGAATGGCTACACCTTC	CSVAGQNGYTF
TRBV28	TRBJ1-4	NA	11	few	TGTGCCAGCCTTTCCGCGCAAAAACTGTTTTTT	CASLSAQKLFF